One sample yielded the 26 T cell receptor beta chains listed below, sequenced in a study of T cells after yellow fever vaccination. Each CDR3 protein is one row after TCRdb ran MiXCR on the 5' RACE reads. The sample includes 300,000 or so distinct CDR3 sequences, around 6.8% of them seen just once. The sequencing used PBMCs, collected more than 35 days after the first yellow fever vaccination. Every receptor here comes from a man younger than 35 who received the YFV17D yellow fever vaccine.

The rearrangement links TRBV19 to TRBJ2-5; weak D call: TRBD2 (5 bases). This CDR3 contains 17 residues. V lost 5 bases, J lost 4 bases, and 23 bases lay in between. CDR1 and CDR2 from the germline V gene are LNHDA and SQIVND (reference sequence). In DNA, the CDR3 is TGTGCCAGTAGTGCCCACGACTCTAGCTCCGTGGGAGAGACCCAGTACTTC. The encoded protein is CASSAHDSSSVGETQYF.

The rearrangement links TRBV6-2 or TRBV6-3 to TRBJ2-7; D ambiguous. The CDR3 loop spans 14 amino acids. V lost 3 bases to trimming and J lost 2 bases, with 11 bases between them. CDR1 is MNHEY, CDR2 SVGEGT, per germline. CDR3 region: CASSYLSNAYEQYF. The CDR3 bases are TGTGCCAGCAGTTATTTAAGCAACGCCTACGAGCAGTACTTC.

This clonotype was seen more than once but under ten times. V usage is TRBV20-1 and J usage is TRBJ1-5; D gene uncertain. Germline assignment: CDR1 DFQATT and CDR2 SNEGSKA (reference sequence). Trimming stripped 4 bases from V and 1 base from J, with 5 bases between. CDR3 length: 12 amino acids. In DNA form, the CDR3 reads TGCAGTGCTACCCAGAGCAATCAGCCCCAGCATTTT. It is translated as CSATQSNQPQHF.

This clonotype was seen ten or more times. The genes are TRBV7-2 and TRBJ1-2, with D possibly being TRBD1 (6 bases). Germline V lookup: CDR1 SGHTA, CDR2 FQGNSA. Trimming left V 6 bases short and J 4 bases short, with 12 bases between. The length of the CDR3 is 13 residues. CDR3 region: CASSLGGSYGYTF. The CDR3 bases are TGTGCCAGCAGTTTGGGGGGCTCCTATGGCTACACCTTC.

This clonotype was seen many times. The chain has TRBV10-2 and TRBJ1-1; D gene uncertain. The germline CDR1 and CDR2 sequences are WSHSY and SAAADI. Trimming pared 5 bases from V and 10 bases from J, leaving 17 bases between. The CDR3 sequence is 13 residues long. The CDR3 region is CASSPGRSEVAFF. The CDR3 DNA follows: TGCGCCAGCAGTCCTGGACGGTCGGAGGTAGCTTTCTTT.

This CDR3 reads CASSSRTSGGRETQYF. CDR3 sequence (DNA): TGTGCCAGCAGCTCCCGGACTAGCGGGGGGCGTGAGACCCAGTACTTC. This sequence joins TRBV13 and TRBJ2-5, with 14 positions matching TRBD2. Trimming cost V 4 bases and J 5 bases; bases outside gene matches: 6. Germline lookup yields CDR1 PRHDT and CDR2 FYEKMQ (reference sequence). The CDR3 is 16 amino acids.

The gene calls are TRBV4-3 and TRBJ2-1; possibly TRBD2 for D (7 bases). Trimming took 2 bases from V and 0 from J, leaving 20 bases between them. Germline V lookup: CDR1 LGHNA, CDR2 YSLEER. CDR3 length: 19 residues. CDR3 nucleotide sequence: TGCGCCAGCAGCCAAATAAGGCGGGGGCCTGAGAGCTCCTACAATGAGCAGTTCTTC. Its protein product is CASSQIRRGPESSYNEQFF.

This clonotype has only a few counts. This sequence joins TRBV6-2 or TRBV6-3 and TRBJ2-6; 7 positions agree with TRBD1. Germline V CDR1 and CDR2: MNHEY, SVGEGT. The CDR3 extends over 18 amino acids. The junction had 9 bases not matched to a gene; V was cut back by 4 bases and J by 0 bases. CDR3 sequence: CASSSPRGQSSGANVLTF. The CDR3 DNA reads as TGTGCCAGCAGTTCCCCCCGGGGACAGAGCTCTGGGGCCAACGTCCTGACTTTC.

There are many counts of this clonotype. This chain uses TRBV12-3 or TRBV12-4 with TRBJ2-5, with D unclear. The length of the CDR3 is 14 residues. The germline V and J ends were trimmed by 7 bases and 6 bases, with 18 bases remaining between them. The CDR3 nucleotides read TGTGCCAGCACCCTTGGATCGGGCTTAAAGACCCAGTACTTC. This sequence encodes CASTLGSGLKTQYF.

The CDR3 nucleotides are TGTGCCAGCAGCGCCTTCGGGCAGCCCCAGCATTTT. It yields the protein CASSAFGQPQHF. This chain uses TRBV5-5 with TRBJ1-5; no reliable D call. This CDR3 has 12 residues. Trimming pared 4 bases from V and 7 bases from J, leaving 9 bases between. From germline, CDR1 is SGHKS and CDR2 YYEKEE (reference sequence).

This clonotype came up a few times. In DNA form, the CDR3 reads TGTGCCAGCAGCTTGGACGTCGGCGAGCAGTACTTC. Translation gives CASSLDVGEQYF. J is TRBJ2-7 and V is TRBV7-2; D unresolved. Looked up from germline, CDR1 is SGHTA and CDR2 is FQGNSA. Trimming pared 3 bases from V and 6 bases from J, leaving 9 bases between. This CDR3 has 12 residues.

This clonotype showed up just a few times. The rearrangement links TRBV11-2 to TRBJ2-5; D gene uncertain. This CDR3 is 16 amino acids long. Germline CDR1 is SGHAT and CDR2 is FQNNGV. V was clipped by 5 bases and J by 1 base, with 17 bases between them. CDR3 in DNA: TGTGCCAGCAGCCGACGACTCGTAGGCAGCCAAGAGACCCAGTACTTC. Translation gives CASSRRLVGSQETQYF.

This chain connects TRBV29-1 to TRBJ2-3; the D gene is possibly TRBD1 (5 bases). The length of the CDR3 is 16 residues. Trimming left V 3 bases short and J 4 bases short, with 20 bases between. Germline CDR1 SQVTM, CDR2 ANQGSEA. Written as DNA, the CDR3 is TGCAGCGTTGAGGTTACCCAGGGATTGATATCAGATACGCAGTATTTT. Amino acids: CSVEVTQGLISDTQYF.

On this clonotype: It may be a read error: a sequence one base away is much more abundant. The conserved final phenylalanine or tryptophan is absent from the CDR3, which likely points to a read error. The genes are TRBV5-6 and TRBJ1-1; D remains unclear. Germline V gene data show CDR1 as SGHDT and CDR2 as YYEEEE. The CDR3 spans 13 residues. The V gene lost 7 bases and the J gene lost 3 bases, with 13 bases spanning the gap. CDR3: CASYLGPHTEAFV. In DNA, the CDR3 is TGTGCCAGCTACCTAGGGCCTCACACTGAAGCTTTCGTT.

This clonotype was seen at least ten times. The V and J genes are TRBV5-1 and TRBJ2-1; D unresolved. The CDR3 loop spans 12 amino acids. The germline gives CDR1 SGHRS, CDR2 YFSETQ. V gave up 0 bases and J gave up 4 bases, with 2 bases separating them. CDR3 protein: CASSLVYNEQFF. Here the CDR3 DNA reads TGCGCCAGCAGCTTGGTTTACAATGAGCAGTTCTTC.

This clonotype has just a few counts. This chain joins TRBV14 and TRBJ2-2; D uncertain. Germline V gene data show CDR1 as SGHDN and CDR2 as FVKESK. The CDR3 runs 13 residues. The V gene lost 2 bases and the J gene lost 4 bases, with 5 bases spanning the gap. The CDR3 spells CASSQPGTGELFF. For the CDR3, the DNA is TGTGCCAGCAGCCAACCAGGCACCGGGGAGCTGTTTTTT.

This clonotype was seen repeatedly, ten times or more. This sequence joins TRBV7-9 and TRBJ2-2, with TRBD1 matching over 7 bases. Germline assignment: CDR1 SEHNR and CDR2 FQNEAQ (reference sequence). The CDR3 has 13 residues. V lost 3 bases to trimming and J lost 5 bases; unmatched junction nucleotides: 0. CDR3 nucleotides: TGTGCCAGCAGCTTGGGACAGACCGGGGAGCTGTTTTTT. This sequence encodes CASSLGQTGELFF.

The V gene is TRBV5-4, the J gene TRBJ2-2; the match to TRBD2 covers 10 bases. V shed 4 bases and J 10 bases; nucleotides not matched to a gene: 10. CDR1 is SGHNT and CDR2 is YYREEE in the germline V gene (reference sequence). The CDR3 totals 15 residues. The CDR3 loop reads CASSDPLAGAEELFF. The CDR3 DNA reads TGTGCCAGCAGCGATCCCCTAGCGGGGGCTGAGGAGCTGTTTTTT.

This clonotype was recorded at least ten times. In nucleotides, the CDR3 is TGCGCCAGCAGCTTGGAGACAGGGTATGGCTACACCTTC. This translates into CASSLETGYGYTF. The chain joins TRBV5-1 to TRBJ1-2; 7 bases match TRBD1. CDR1 SGHRS and CDR2 YFSETQ come from the germline V gene. The CDR3 extends over 13 amino acids. J was trimmed by 5 bases and V by 0 bases; bases with no gene match: 1. Together with reference TRBV5-1 and TRBJ1-2, the CDR3 gives the full variable domain: KAGVTQTPRYLIKTRGQQVTLSCSPISGHRSVSWYQQTPGQGLQFLFEYFSETQRNKGNFPGRFSGRQFSNSRSEMNVSTLELGDSALYLCASSLETGYGYTFGSGTRLTVV.

CDR3 nucleotides: TGTGCCAGCAGCTTAGTCGGATGGCCCGAGCAGTTCTTC. Protein sequence: CASSLVGWPEQFF. This chain links TRBV7-9 with TRBJ2-1, with D hard to call. V was clipped by 1 base and J by 10 bases, with 11 bases between them. The CDR3 has 13 residues. The V gene's germline CDR1 is SEHNR and CDR2 FQNEAQ (reference sequence).

V gene TRBV5-1 combines with J gene TRBJ2-3; TRBD2 matches at 10 bases. The CDR3 has 16 residues. The trim removed 2 bases at V and 1 base at J, leaving 4 bases unmatched. Germline V gene lookup returns CDR1 SGHRS and CDR2 YFSETQ. The CDR3, as DNA: TGCGCCAGCAGCTTCAGTAGCGGGAGGCGCACAGATACGCAGTATTTT. Translating gives CASSFSSGRRTDTQYF.

The V gene is TRBV7-8, the J gene TRBJ2-1; D is undetermined. V was shortened by 5 bases and J by 5 bases, with 16 bases between the two germline ends. This CDR3 comprises 15 residues. Per germline, CDR1 SGHVS and CDR2 FQNEAQ. The CDR3 region has the DNA TGTGCCAGCAGCATTCTGCCGACTTCAGACAATGAGCAGTTCTTC. Translation: CASSILPTSDNEQFF.

The chain recombines TRBV7-9 with TRBJ2-7, with 8 nucleotides matching TRBD2. CDR1 and CDR2 (germline): SEHNR, FQNEAQ (reference sequence). The CDR3 loop spans 17 amino acids. J was trimmed by 0 bases and V by 7 bases; bases with no gene match: 14. For the CDR3, the DNA is TGTGCCAGCAACAAAGGGGTGGCGGGGGGATCCTCCTACGAGCAGTACTTC. Its translation: CASNKGVAGGSSYEQYF.

This clonotype appeared once. Here the CDR3 reads CASSPDRASRRPQYF. Here the CDR3 DNA reads TGTGCCAGCAGCCCCGACAGGGCGTCGCGGCGGCCGCAGTACTTC. The chain recombines TRBV7-2 with TRBJ2-7, with 7 bases fitting TRBD1. The CDR3 contains 15 residues. CDR1 SGHTA and CDR2 FQGNSA come from the germline V gene. The trim removed 5 bases at V and 9 bases at J, leaving 16 bases unmatched.

The CDR3 DNA reads as TGTGCCAGCTCACTTCCTTCTAACTATGGCTACACCTTC. Protein sequence: CASSLPSNYGYTF. The chain uses TRBV18 and TRBJ1-2; D call uncertain. Germline V gene data show CDR1 as KGHSH and CDR2 as LQKENI. This CDR3 region has 13 residues. Trimming cost V 4 bases and J 0 bases, with 6 bases left between them.

This clonotype was seen more than once but under ten times. The rearrangement joins TRBV10-3 to TRBJ1-6, with D uncertain. Trimming removed 0 bases from V and 7 bases from J, with 7 bases in between. The CDR3 runs 14 residues. Germline lookup yields CDR1 ENHRY and CDR2 SYGVKD. The CDR3 region is CAISESRGNSPLHF. CDR3 DNA: TGTGCCATCAGTGAGTCGCGGGGAAATTCACCCCTCCACTTT.